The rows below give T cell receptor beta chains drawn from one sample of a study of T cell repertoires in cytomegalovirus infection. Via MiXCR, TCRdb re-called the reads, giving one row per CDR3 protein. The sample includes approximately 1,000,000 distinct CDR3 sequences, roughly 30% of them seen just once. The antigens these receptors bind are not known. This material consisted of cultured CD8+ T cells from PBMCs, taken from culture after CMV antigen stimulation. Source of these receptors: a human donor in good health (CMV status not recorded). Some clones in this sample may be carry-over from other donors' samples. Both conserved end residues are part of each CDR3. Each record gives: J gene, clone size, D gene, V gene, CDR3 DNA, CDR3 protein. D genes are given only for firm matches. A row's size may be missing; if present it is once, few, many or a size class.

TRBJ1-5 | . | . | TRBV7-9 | TGTGCCAGCAGCTTACGGGGGGAGCCCCAGCATTTT | CASSLRGEPQHF
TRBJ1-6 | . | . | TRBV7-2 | TGTGCCAGCAGCTTAGTAGACACATATTCACCCCTCCACTTT | CASSLVDTYSPLHF
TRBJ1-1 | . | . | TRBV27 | TGTGCCAGCAGTCCCTTGCCTAGCCCAATGAACACTGAAGCTTTCTTT | CASSPLPSPMNTEAFF
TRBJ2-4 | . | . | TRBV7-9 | TGTGCCAGCAGCTCCGAATGGACATCCCGCTTAAAAAACATTCAGTACTTC | CASSSEWTSRLKNIQYF
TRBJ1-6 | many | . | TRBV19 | TGTGCCAGTAGTAAGCCCGAGGGCCCACCCCTCCACTTT | CASSKPEGPPLHF
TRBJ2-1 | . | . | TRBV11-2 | TGTGCCAGCAGCACCTGGACTGGGGAGCAGTTCTTC | CASSTWTGEQFF
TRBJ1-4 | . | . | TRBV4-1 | TGCGCCAGCAGCCTTTGGGACACGGACAATGAAAAACTGTTTTTT | CASSLWDTDNEKLFF
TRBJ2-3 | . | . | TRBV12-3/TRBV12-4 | TGTGCCAGCAGTTGGCGATCCTACACAGATACGCAGTATTTT | CASSWRSYTDTQYF
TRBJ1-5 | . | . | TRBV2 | TGTGCCAGCAGTGAGGTCCAGGATAACCTTGTCGGCAATCAGCCCCAGCATTTT | CASSEVQDNLVGNQPQHF
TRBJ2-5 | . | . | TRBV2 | TGTGCCGTACTAACAGGGTACCAAGAGACCCAGTACTTC | CAVLTGYQETQYF
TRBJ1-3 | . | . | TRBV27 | TGTGCCAGCAGACAGGGAATGGGAAACACCATATATTTT | CASRQGMGNTIYF
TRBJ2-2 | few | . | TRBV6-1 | TGTGCCACCCTGAAGGGGGTCACCGGGGAGCTGTTTTTT | CATLKGVTGELFF
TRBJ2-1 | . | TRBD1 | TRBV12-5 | TGTGCTAGTGGTAGGGACAGGGGGACATACAATGAGCAGTTCTTC | CASGRDRGTYNEQFF
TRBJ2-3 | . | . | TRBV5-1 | TGCGCCAGCAGCAGTACAACTCCCGGAGATACGCAGTATTTT | CASSSTTPGDTQYF
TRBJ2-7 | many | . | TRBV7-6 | TGTGCCAGCAGCTTCATACCGGGACAACTTAGACACGAGCAGTACTTC | CASSFIPGQLRHEQYF
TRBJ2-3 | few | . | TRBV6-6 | TGTGCCAGTGGCCTGGGGGTGGCAGATACGCAGTATTTT | CASGLGVADTQYF
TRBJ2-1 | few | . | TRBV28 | TGTGCCAGCAGTTTACGGCGACCGAACAATGAGCAGTTCTTC | CASSLRRPNNEQFF
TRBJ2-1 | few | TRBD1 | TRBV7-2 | TGTGCCAGCAGCCGCTCCGACAGGGGTCACAATGAGCAGTTCTTC | CASSRSDRGHNEQFF
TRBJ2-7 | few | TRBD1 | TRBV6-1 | TGTGCCAGCAGTGAAGCTCTATTCCGGGACAGATCCTACGAGCAGTACTTC | CASSEALFRDRSYEQYF
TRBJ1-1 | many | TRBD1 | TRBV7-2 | TGTGCCAGCAGCTTAGAGGGAGGGACAGCAGGTATTGAAGCTTTCTTT | CASSLEGGTAGIEAFF
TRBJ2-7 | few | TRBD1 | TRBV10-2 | TGCGCCAGCAGTGCATCGGGACAGGGAGACGAGCAGTACTTC | CASSASGQGDEQYF
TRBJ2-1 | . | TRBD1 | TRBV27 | TGTGCCAGCAGTTTCCCGGGACAGGACTACAATGAGCAGTTCTTC | CASSFPGQDYNEQFF